Listed below are T cell receptor beta chains from one sample, sequenced in a study of blood T cell repertoires in COVID-19. TCRdb keeps only in-frame clones here, not all; method: immunoSEQ multiplex PCR. The data hold over 200,000 clones, with about 85% observed a single time. Sequencing used PBMCs or T cells enriched from blood (not recorded which). The receptors shown here come from a man aged 40-50 years who had recovered from COVID-19. Both conserved end residues are part of each CDR3.

>TRBJ2-3|16|TRBV7-9
CASSLDGSGRSDTQYF
>TRBJ1-4|14|TRBV5-1
CASRKGEANEKLFF
>TRBJ2-5|16|TRBV4-1
CASSPRQGARGETQYF
>TRBJ2-1|16|TRBV25-1
CASSASGWEAPNEQFF
>TRBJ1-5|14|TRBV2
CASTTEYSNQPQHF
>TRBJ2-7|15|TRBV9
CASSVGPATIYEQYF
>TRBJ2-7|14|TRBV19
CASSTGRPSYEQYF
>TRBJ1-4|14|TRBV7-3
CASSLRGTGEKLFF
>TRBJ2-2|18|TRBV21-1
CASSKSRGRTSGTGELFF
>TRBJ1-2|12|TRBV20-1
CSASYGPGGYTF
>TRBJ1-1|15|TRBV18
CASSPVADMNTEAFF
>TRBJ2-7|12|TRBV6-5
CASSTGGNEQYF
>TRBJ2-1|16|TRBV9
CASSAGISDLFDEQFF
>TRBJ2-1|14|TRBV2
CASSEVAFSNEQFF
>TRBJ2-3|17|TRBV5-1
CASSLGPLETTSGTQYF
>TRBJ1-1|14|TRBV7-9
CASSLGHPNTEAFF
>TRBJ2-7|16|TRBV7-9
CASSLTSRISSYEQYF
>TRBJ2-2|14|TRBV5-1
CASSLITNTGELFF
>TRBJ2-7|14|TRBV3-1/TRBV3-2
CASSQTGVDYEQYF
>TRBJ1-6|19|TRBV30
CAWTLGSGVQNSYNSPLHF
>TRBJ2-5|15|TRBV18
CASSPDREWDETQYF
>TRBJ1-6|15|TRBV3-1/TRBV3-2
CASSEQGADRGPLHF
>TRBJ1-3|17|TRBV9
CASSALSGTGSGNTIYF
>TRBJ2-5|14|TRBV10-1
CASSEAGGPGTQYF
>TRBJ1-1|13|TRBV3-1/TRBV3-2
CASSLPWNTEAFF
>TRBJ2-7|17|TRBV6-1
CASSEASWSYSLYEQYF
>TRBJ2-2|14|TRBV19
CASSISLYTGELFF
>TRBJ2-7|13|TRBV14
CASSRTRGGEQYF
>TRBJ1-1|12|TRBV11-3
CASSLEGRQAFF
>TRBJ1-5|13|TRBV2
CASSRTGDQPQHF
>TRBJ1-1|17|TRBV29-1
CSVELGSSNVVGTEAFF
>TRBJ2-7|15|TRBV7-2
CASSLDRGGGYEQYF
>TRBJ1-1|14|TRBV28
CASSFSGGYTEAFF
>TRBJ2-5|14|TRBV6-1
CASSEHRVYETQYF
>TRBJ2-7|11|TRBV20-1
CSARSSGTTNF
>TRBJ2-7|14|TRBV30
CAWSRGSSSYEQYF
>TRBJ1-4|16|TRBV28
CASSLGGGGNDEKLFF
>TRBJ2-7|17|TRBV5-1
CASSGGLAGVWAREQYF
>TRBJ2-7|13|TRBV6-5
CASSERQVLEQYF
>TRBJ2-6|15|TRBV6-1
CASSESRSGANVLTF
>TRBJ1-4|14|TRBV9
CASSLGQGEEKLFF
>TRBJ1-2|12|TRBV5-8
CASSLEGRGYTF
>TRBJ1-4|17|TRBV7-6
CASSSSYSGATNEKLFF
>TRBJ2-1|14|TRBV9
CASTEASGYNEQFF
>TRBJ2-3|13|TRBV15
CATSRDHTDTQYF
>TRBJ1-2|13|TRBV6-5
CASSLLPGYGYTF